The present TCR beta chain was sequenced within a study of human T cells and chemical hapten exposure. As for the study in general: DPC (0.01%) was patch tested on the upper back and read at 6 days. Patients, predominantly female, presented with alopecia areata, totalis or universalis.

Unique molecular identifiers were attached to individual cDNA molecules within the library. TCRdb re-derived calls from the RACE reads in MiXCR, one entry per CDR3 protein. Of about 35,000 distinct CDR3 sequences listed, 5.5% to 8% are singletons. This clonotype was counted ten times or more. Stated time point: patch test 1, 2 weeks after DPC sensitization. Treatment reported: therapeutic diphenylcyclopropenone sensitization with weekly scalp DPC. Extraction of total RNA was performed on unfractionated whole blood. Specimen: whole blood, collected in connection with sensitization to the hapten diphenylcyclopropenone (DPC). The source of this sequence is a young woman with alopecia areata. Some clones in this sample may be carry-over from other donors' samples.

The CDR3 is CASSQDGDQPQHF. Here the CDR3 DNA reads TGCGCCAGCAGCCAAGACGGTGATCAGCCCCAGCATTTT. V is TRBV4-3 and J is TRBJ1-5; D remains ambiguous. The CDR3 is 13 residues long. Trimming cost V 0 bases and J 5 bases, with 5 bases left between them. Germline V gene lookup returns CDR1 LGHNA and CDR2 YSLEER.